This entry lists 27 T cell receptor beta chains sequenced from one sample in a study of breast tumors, draining lymph nodes, adjacent tissues. TCRdb reanalysed the multiplex PCR reads using MiXCR and keeps one entry per CDR3 protein. Counted here are more than 50,000 distinct CDR3 sequences, 57% occurring once; the ten biggest clones make up roughly a fifth. The sequenced material came from breast tumor tissue. The receptors shown here come from a female donor with breast cancer. Some clones in this sample may be carry-over from other donors' samples.

This clonotype was seen ten or more times. The chain is built from TRBV20-1 and TRBJ2-5; TRBD1 agrees at 10 bases. The V segment lost 6 bases and the J segment 5 bases; nucleotides outside the gene matches: 3. The CDR3 is 12 amino acids. Germline V gives CDR1 DFQATT, CDR2 SNEGSKA (reference sequence). CDR3 DNA: TGCAGTGCGGGACAGGGGCGGGAGACCCAGTACTTC. Translation: CSAGQGRETQYF.

V usage is TRBV6-2 or TRBV6-3 and J usage is TRBJ1-2, with unresolved D. V lost 0 bases and J lost 3, with 11 bases in between. CDR1 MNHEY and CDR2 SVGEGT come from the germline V gene. CDR3 length: 15 residues. The CDR3 nucleotides read TGTGCCAGCAGTTACTCAGGCAGAACCTACTATGGCTACACCTTC. Translated: CASSYSGRTYYGYTF.

The V call is TRBV2, the J call TRBJ1-4; 9 bases map to TRBD1. This CDR3 spans 15 amino acids. Germline V gene lookup returns CDR1 SNHLY and CDR2 FYNNEI. V lost 6 bases to trimming and J lost 8 bases; unmatched junction nucleotides: 10. The CDR3 is CASRSTGGLREKLFF. The CDR3 DNA reads TGTGCCAGCAGATCGACAGGGGGGCTCCGAGAAAAACTGTTTTTT.

This chain links TRBV7-2 with TRBJ2-3; D is undetermined. CDR1 is SGHTA, CDR2 FQGNSA, per germline. V was cut by 5 bases and J by 4 bases, with 7 bases left in between. The CDR3 has 12 residues. DNA of the CDR3: TGTGCCAGCAGCGGGCGCGCAGATACGCAGTATTTT. This codes for CASSGRADTQYF.

V gene TRBV28 combines with J gene TRBJ2-7; D is unresolved. The V gene's germline CDR1 is MDHEN and CDR2 SYDVKM. CDR3 length: 13 amino acids. With 2 bases removed from V and 3 bases from J, the gap between germline ends came to 8 bases. As DNA, the CDR3 is TGTGCCAGCAGTTTAGCAGCATACTACGAGCAGTACTTC. This gives the protein CASSLAAYYEQYF.

The sample holds many counts of this clonotype. This chain links TRBV15 with TRBJ2-2; no clear D gene. From germline, CDR1 is LNHNV and CDR2 YYDKDF (reference sequence). Trimming removed 2 bases from V and 1 base from J, with 5 bases in between. This CDR3 spans 14 amino acids. CDR3 loop: CATSRQMNTGELFF. In DNA, the CDR3 is TGTGCCACCAGCAGACAAATGAACACCGGGGAGCTGTTTTTT. Together with reference TRBV15 and TRBJ2-2, the CDR3 gives the full variable domain: DAMVIQNPRYQVTQFGKPVTLSCSQTLNHNVMYWYQQKSSQAPKLLFHYYDKDFNNEADTPDNFQSRRPNTSFCFLDIRSPGLGDTAMYLCATSRQMNTGELFFGEGSRLTVL.

This clonotype was counted many times. The chain has TRBV10-3 and TRBJ1-5; 7 positions agree with TRBD1. Germline V gene sequence: CDR1 ENHRY, CDR2 SYGVKD. V was clipped by 8 bases and J by 4 bases; unmatched bases: 8. The CDR3 is 14 residues long. The CDR3 reads CAIGRDSLNQPQHF. Written as DNA, the CDR3 is TGTGCCATCGGACGGGACAGCCTGAATCAGCCCCAGCATTTT.

For this clonotype: This may come from a read error, since a much larger clone is one base off. The V call is TRBV9, the J call TRBJ2-1; D uncertain. This CDR3 has 15 residues. Looked up from germline, CDR1 is SGDLS and CDR2 is YYNGEE. DNA for the CDR3: TGTGCCAGCAGCTCGGCCCCCCAGTTATACAATGAGCCGTTCTTC. Amino acid sequence: CASSSAPQLYNEPFF.

Concerning this clonotype itself: As the CDR3 is not closed by the conserved phenylalanine or tryptophan, this likely results from a read error. The chain is built from TRBV20-1 and TRBJ2-1; 8 bases line up with TRBD2. CDR3 size: 12 residues. Germline V gene lookup returns CDR1 DFQATT and CDR2 SNEGSKA (reference sequence). V shed 5 bases, J shed 8 bases, and the junction held 5 bases outside the gene matches. CDR3 in DNA: TGCAGTGCTTTCCCCGGGAGGGATGAGCAGTTCGTC. Amino acid sequence: CSAFPGRDEQFV.

The rearrangement joins TRBV7-2 to TRBJ2-1; D gene unclear. CDR1 and CDR2 from the germline V gene are SGHTA and FQGNSA. CDR3 length equals 11 residues. The V gene lost 2 bases and the J gene lost 9 bases, with 5 bases spanning the gap. CDR3 DNA: TGTGCCAGCAGCTTACGGAGTGAGCAGTTCTTC. It specifies CASSLRSEQFF.

This clonotype is medium-sized by share. The rearrangement joins TRBV7-9 to TRBJ1-4, with 10 nucleotides matching TRBD1. Germline V gene data show CDR1 as SEHNR and CDR2 as FQNEAQ (reference sequence). The junction had 9 bases not matched to a gene; V was cut back by 5 bases and J by 6 bases. The CDR3 extends over 16 amino acids. This CDR3 reads CASSLTSGTGDEKLFF. The CDR3 coding sequence is TGTGCCAGCAGCCTAACCTCCGGGACAGGGGATGAAAAACTGTTTTTT.

At least ten counts were recorded for this clonotype. V and J are TRBV10-3 and TRBJ2-5; TRBD1 aligns across 8 bases. The ends lost 3 bases at V and 1 base at J; junction bases unmatched: 1. This CDR3 region has 14 residues. Per germline, CDR1 ENHRY and CDR2 SYGVKD. CDR3 bases: TGTGCCATCAGTGAAGGGACAGGCCAAGAGACCCAGTACTTC. Translating gives CAISEGTGQETQYF.

J is TRBJ1-2 and V is TRBV7-9; TRBD1 agrees at 7 bases. Germline V gives CDR1 SEHNR, CDR2 FQNEAQ (reference sequence). The CDR3 sequence is 14 residues long. J lost 5 bases, V lost 6 bases, and 9 bases had no gene match. The chain's CDR3 is CASSLGQVGYGYTF. In DNA, the CDR3 is TGTGCCAGCAGTCTCGGACAGGTTGGATATGGCTACACCTTC.

This clonotype was found many times. This chain links TRBV30 with TRBJ1-6; a possible D gene is TRBD1 (5 bases). V lost 3 bases and J 7 bases, leaving 13 bases between the germline ends. The germline gives CDR1 GTSNPN, CDR2 SVGIG (reference sequence). This CDR3 spans 14 amino acids. The CDR3 coding sequence is TGTGCCTGGAGCCGAGGCAGGGAGAATTCACCCCTCCACTTT. Protein sequence: CAWSRGRENSPLHF.

This clonotype was observed many times. The rearrangement uses TRBV7-9 and TRBJ1-6, with 7 bases fitting TRBD1. Germline CDR1 reads SEHNR; CDR2 reads FQNEAQ (reference sequence). The CDR3 runs to 18 residues. The V and J ends lost 4 bases and 9 bases, in that order; junction bases with no gene match: 18. CDR3 loop: CASSSYPDETGYGSPLHF. CDR3 bases: TGTGCCAGCAGCTCCTACCCGGATGAGACAGGGTATGGTTCACCCCTCCACTTT. Complete variable domain (other parts from reference TRBV7-9 and TRBJ1-6): DTGVSQNPRHKITKRGQNVTFRCDPISEHNRLYWYRQTLGQGPEFLTYFQNEAQLEKSRLLSDRFSAERPKGSFSTLEIQRTEQGDSAMYLCASSSYPDETGYGSPLHFGNGTRLTVT.

The V and J genes are TRBV7-8 and TRBJ1-4; TRBD1 matches at 7 bases. The germline V gene encodes CDR1 SGHVS and CDR2 FQNEAQ. The CDR3 extends over 14 amino acids. V was clipped by 5 bases and J by 8 bases; unmatched bases: 8. The CDR3 is CASSEQGWDEKLFF. As DNA, the CDR3 is TGTGCCAGCAGCGAACAGGGGTGGGACGAAAAACTGTTTTTT.

The chain uses TRBV7-8 and TRBJ2-5, with D possibly matching TRBD2 (6 bases). The germline V gene has CDR1 SGHVS and CDR2 FQNEAQ. V was shortened by 2 bases and J by 4 bases, with 14 bases between the two germline ends. The length of the CDR3 is 15 residues. The CDR3 DNA sequence: TGTGCCAGCAGCTTACCCGCGACTAGGGGAGAGACCCAGTACTTC. Its protein product is CASSLPATRGETQYF.

The rearrangement uses TRBV20-1 and TRBJ2-5; TRBD2 agrees at 13 bases. This CDR3 has 17 residues. After removal of 5 bases from V and 4 bases from J, the junction contained 13 bases not matched to a gene. Germline CDR1 DFQATT, CDR2 SNEGSKA (reference sequence). The CDR3 DNA sequence: TGCAGTGCTCGACGGGGACTAGCGGGATGGGGAGTAGAGACCCAGTACTTC. This translates into CSARRGLAGWGVETQYF.

V gene TRBV19 combines with J gene TRBJ1-5, with D perhaps TRBD1 (6 bases). This CDR3 region has 15 residues. Trimming stripped 7 bases from V and 11 bases from J, with 24 bases between. CDR1 and CDR2 (germline): LNHDA, SQIVND (reference sequence). CDR3 protein: CASTPIAGVGRAQHF. The CDR3 DNA is TGTGCCAGTACCCCGATCGCAGGGGTGGGTAGGGCCCAGCATTTT.

The sample holds many counts of this clonotype. This sequence joins TRBV30 and TRBJ2-7; 9 nucleotides agree with TRBD2. V shed 5 bases and J 1 base; nucleotides not matched to a gene: 9. Germline V lookup: CDR1 GTSNPN, CDR2 SVGIG (reference sequence). This CDR3 region has 15 residues. The CDR3 nucleotides read TGTGCCTGGTTCCCGGGACTAGCTGATTCCTACGAGCAGTACTTC. It specifies CAWFPGLADSYEQYF.

This clonotype has ten or more counts. V gene TRBV20-1 combines with J gene TRBJ2-1, with D perhaps given as TRBD1 or TRBD2 (5 bases each). Trimming removed 5 bases from V and 4 bases from J, with 9 bases in between. Germline assignment: CDR1 DFQATT and CDR2 SNEGSKA (reference sequence). This CDR3 region has 12 residues. The CDR3 DNA reads TGCAGTGCTTCAGGGAGATACAATGAGCAGTTCTTC. Protein: CSASGRYNEQFF.

As regards this clonotype: The DNA is omitted, as the CDR3 cannot be located on it reliably, and the CDR3 follows TCRdb's listing. V usage is TRBV7-6 and J usage is TRBJ2-1. Germline values: CDR1 SGHVS, CDR2 FNYEAQ. The CDR3 adds up to 18 amino acids, both ends counted. The CDR3 loop reads CASSFYICSGGKNNEQFF.

By frequency in the sample, this clonotype is medium-sized. The chain employs TRBV29-1 and TRBJ2-1; 7 bases line up with TRBD1. CDR3 length: 12 amino acids. In germline, CDR1 is SQVTM, CDR2 ANQGSEA. Trimming at V came to 6 bases and at J to 3 bases, leaving 2 bases not matched to a gene. CDR3 residues: CSVGTDYNEQFF. The CDR3 DNA follows: TGCAGCGTGGGGACAGACTACAATGAGCAGTTCTTC.

This clonotype was detected many times. The chain carries TRBV15 and TRBJ2-3; D not certain. Trimming cost V 1 base and J 4 bases, with 9 bases left between them. The germline gives CDR1 LNHNV, CDR2 YYDKDF (reference sequence). CDR3 size: 14 residues. CDR3 DNA: TGTGCCACCAGCAGAGGTGGGTACGCAGATACGCAGTATTTT. This translates into CATSRGGYADTQYF.

The chain employs TRBV24-1 and TRBJ2-7; 8 bases line up with TRBD1. CDR3 length: 15 amino acids. Germline CDR1 and CDR2: KGHDR and SFDVKD. With V trimmed by 2 bases and J by 4 bases, 6 bases remained unmatched. CDR3 protein: CATSDSTQGAYEQYF. In DNA form, the CDR3 reads TGTGCCACCAGTGATTCGACCCAGGGGGCATACGAGCAGTACTTC.

The chain combines TRBV7-9 with TRBJ2-1; TRBD2 matches 7 bases. CDR1 and CDR2 from the germline V gene are SEHNR and FQNEAQ (reference sequence). V lost 4 bases to trimming and J lost 6 bases; unmatched junction nucleotides: 3. CDR3 size: 13 residues. CDR3 DNA: TGTGCCAGCAGCTCTCCTAGCGGCAATGAGCAGTTCTTC. Protein: CASSSPSGNEQFF.

This clonotype came up a few times. V and J are TRBV10-1 and TRBJ2-2; 16 positions match TRBD2. The CDR3 runs to 17 residues. V was pared by 6 bases and J by 7 bases, with 8 bases of the junction left unmatched. Germline CDR1 is WNHNN and CDR2 is SYGVQD (reference sequence). In DNA form, the CDR3 reads TGCGCCAGCAGCGACGGGACTAGCGGGAGGGCCGGCGGGGAGCTGTTTTTT. It translates to CASSDGTSGRAGGELFF.